The rows below give T cell receptor beta chains drawn from one sample of a study of control samples from healthy donors and cancer patients. TCRdb's table, derived via immunoSEQ multiplex PCR, lists solely in-frame clones and lacks some. The data hold 130,000 to 150,000 clones, with approximately 93% observed a single time. Sequences were obtained from blood. The source of these receptors is a man younger than 35 in good health. The CDR3 runs from the conserved cysteine through the conserved F or W. The D gene is left open where the match is weak. Rows give clone size only sometimes, using once, few, many, or a class for an expanded clone.

V gene: TRBV19
D gene: NA
J gene: TRBJ1-1
clone size: NA
CDR3 DNA: TGTGCCAGTATTGCCCAGAGCACTGAAGCTTTCTTT
CDR3 protein: CASIAQSTEAFF

V gene: TRBV10-1
D gene: NA
J gene: TRBJ2-7
clone size: NA
CDR3 DNA: TGCGCCAGCAGTGAGTTTAGAATCAGCAACGAGCAGTACTTC
CDR3 protein: CASSEFRISNEQYF

V gene: TRBV29-1
D gene: NA
J gene: TRBJ1-1
clone size: NA
CDR3 DNA: TGCAGCGGCCAAAATTGGTTCGCTGAAGCTTTCTTT
CDR3 protein: CSGQNWFAEAFF

V gene: TRBV7-3
D gene: NA
J gene: TRBJ2-5
clone size: NA
CDR3 DNA: TGTGCCAGCAGCTTAGTTGCCGGGGGGCGCCGGGAGACCCAGTACTTC
CDR3 protein: CASSLVAGGRRETQYF

V gene: TRBV10-2
D gene: NA
J gene: TRBJ1-1
clone size: NA
CDR3 DNA: TGCGCCAGCAGTGAGAGGCAGCACACTGAAGCTTTCTTT
CDR3 protein: CASSERQHTEAFF

V gene: TRBV19
D gene: TRBD1
J gene: TRBJ1-2
clone size: few
CDR3 DNA: TGTGCCAGTAGCATAGGACAGGGCGGCCATGGCTACACCTTC
CDR3 protein: CASSIGQGGHGYTF

V gene: TRBV11-2
D gene: NA
J gene: TRBJ1-1
clone size: NA
CDR3 DNA: TGTGCCAGCAGCTTATTCAGGGCGCGGGACACTGAAGCTTTCTTT
CDR3 protein: CASSLFRARDTEAFF

V gene: TRBV4-1
D gene: NA
J gene: TRBJ1-5
clone size: NA
CDR3 DNA: TGCGCCAGCAGCCCCGGGGGGAGGGGTGAGCCCCAGCATTTT
CDR3 protein: CASSPGGRGEPQHF

V gene: TRBV5-3
D gene: NA
J gene: TRBJ1-4
clone size: NA
CDR3 DNA: TGTGCCAGAAGTTTATTCGACAAAGAGAGGGAAAAACTGTTTTTT
CDR3 protein: CARSLFDKEREKLFF

V gene: TRBV5-6
D gene: NA
J gene: TRBJ2-5
clone size: NA
CDR3 DNA: TGTGCCAGCAGCTTGGTTCGGGCGGGTCCACAAGAGACCCAGTACTTC
CDR3 protein: CASSLVRAGPQETQYF

V gene: TRBV5-1
D gene: TRBD1
J gene: TRBJ2-1
clone size: NA
CDR3 DNA: TGCGCCAGCAGCTCCCGGACAGGGGGGTACAATGAGCAGTTCTTC
CDR3 protein: CASSSRTGGYNEQFF

V gene: TRBV7-3
D gene: NA
J gene: TRBJ2-1
clone size: NA
CDR3 DNA: TGTGCCAGCAGCTTAGGTTTTACAGGGAGGAATGAGCAGTTCTTC
CDR3 protein: CASSLGFTGRNEQFF

V gene: TRBV25-1
D gene: NA
J gene: TRBJ1-3
clone size: NA
CDR3 DNA: TGTGCCAGCAGTGTCCCCGAAAGCGGAGGAGACACCATATATTTT
CDR3 protein: CASSVPESGGDTIYF

V gene: TRBV6-2/TRBV6-3
D gene: NA
J gene: TRBJ1-5
clone size: NA
CDR3 DNA: TGTGCCAGCAGTTACTCGGCCGGAGAATATAGCAATCAGCCCCAGCATTTT
CDR3 protein: CASSYSAGEYSNQPQHF

V gene: TRBV14
D gene: NA
J gene: TRBJ2-1
clone size: NA
CDR3 DNA: TGTGCCAGCAGCCCTATGGGTGGGCTCCACAATGAGCAGTTCTTC
CDR3 protein: CASSPMGGLHNEQFF

V gene: TRBV6-5
D gene: NA
J gene: TRBJ1-3
clone size: once
CDR3 DNA: TGTGCCAGCAGCCTTAAGAGGACAGGAAACACCATATATTTT
CDR3 protein: CASSLKRTGNTIYF

V gene: TRBV4-1
D gene: TRBD2
J gene: TRBJ2-7
clone size: once
CDR3 DNA: TGCGCCAGCAGCCAAGATCGTAATAAGGGGACTAGGTCCTACGAGCAGTACTTC
CDR3 protein: CASSQDRNKGTRSYEQYF

V gene: TRBV5-6
D gene: NA
J gene: TRBJ1-1
clone size: NA
CDR3 DNA: TGTGCCAGCAGCTTCCCCTCGGGGTACACTGAAGCTTTCTTT
CDR3 protein: CASSFPSGYTEAFF

V gene: TRBV29-1
D gene: NA
J gene: TRBJ2-1
clone size: NA
CDR3 DNA: TGCGGCTCGGTCAGAGGTTACAATGAGCAGTTCTTC
CDR3 protein: CGSVRGYNEQFF

V gene: TRBV19
D gene: NA
J gene: TRBJ1-5
clone size: NA
CDR3 DNA: TGTGCCAGTAGTATCCTAGAAACTCAGCCCCAGCATTTT
CDR3 protein: CASSILETQPQHF

V gene: TRBV12-3/TRBV12-4
D gene: NA
J gene: TRBJ1-2
clone size: NA
CDR3 DNA: TGTGCCAGCAGGGCAGGGGTGGGAGGCTACACCTTC
CDR3 protein: CASRAGVGGYTF

V gene: TRBV4-1
D gene: NA
J gene: TRBJ1-2
clone size: NA
CDR3 DNA: TGCGCCAGCAGCCTGAGGTCTGGATATGGCTACACCTTC
CDR3 protein: CASSLRSGYGYTF

V gene: TRBV19
D gene: NA
J gene: TRBJ1-1
clone size: NA
CDR3 DNA: TGTGCCAGTCTCGTCTCGGGGACCACTGAAGCTTTCTTT
CDR3 protein: CASLVSGTTEAFF

V gene: TRBV6-5
D gene: NA
J gene: TRBJ1-2
clone size: NA
CDR3 DNA: TGTGCCAGCAGTTATGGAGATAACTATGGCTACACCTTC
CDR3 protein: CASSYGDNYGYTF

V gene: TRBV6-2/TRBV6-3
D gene: NA
J gene: TRBJ2-2
clone size: NA
CDR3 DNA: TGTGCCAGCAGTTGGGGCGGAGGTGGGACCGGGGAGCTGTTTTTT
CDR3 protein: CASSWGGGGTGELFF

V gene: TRBV28
D gene: TRBD1
J gene: TRBJ1-2
clone size: NA
CDR3 DNA: TGTGCCAGCAGCCAAGACAGGGAGGGCTACACCTTC
CDR3 protein: CASSQDREGYTF